This T cell receptor (gamma chain) was sequenced during a study of gamma-delta chains in newborns, infants, children (dated by TCRdb to the late 2010s). Looking at the study overall: According to the title of the study, polyclonal expansion of innate gammadelta T cells immediately after birth is driven by microbial exposure. The study investigated how microbial exposure shaped innate gammadelta T cell populations in human newborns immediately after birth.

The reads were generated on an Illumina MiSeq. TCRdb called clones anew from the public reads via CATT; matching DNA rows were later pooled. Recorded for this sample are roughly 1,500 gamma-chain clones; 9% to 15% of them occurred a single time. The ten largest account for 49% of the sample. This clone came up a few times. Its cognate antigen has yet to be identified. One end of the junction varies from germline; a read error may be responsible. The germline V gene (reference sequence) supplies CDR1 GITISATS and CDR2 ISYDGTV. CDR3 length: 16 amino acids, cysteine to phenylalanine. The CDR3 DNA has 48 bases and is translated from base 1.

This receptor was obtained from a child who was a newborn, infant or young child, either healthy, febrile or measles-vaccinated (not recorded which). The sequence joins TRGV9 to TRGJP. The sample comprised blood. The CDR3 protein: CALWTWQELGKKIEVF. The DNA reads as follows: TGTGCCTTGTGGACCTGGCAAGAGTTGGGCAAAAAAATCGAGGTATTT.